One sample yielded the 9 T cell receptor beta chains listed below, sequenced in a study of regulatory T cells in long-lasting Graves disease. CDR3-region Arm-PCR and iRepertoire HTBI primers produced the TCR beta libraries. One entry per CDR3 protein, called by TCRdb with MiXCR from the multiplex PCR reads. The sample carries under 300,000 distinct CDR3 sequences, around 20% recorded once. Documented time point: newly diagnosed GD, antithyroid drugs for less than 3 months. PBMCs provided the RNA from which the TCR library was made. Sequenced material: peripheral blood mononuclear cells (PBMCs), taken at new diagnosis, from a patient treated with antithyroid drugs. All receptors come from a female donor with Graves disease.

This clonotype was recorded at least ten times. This chain connects TRBV25-1 to TRBJ2-3; D might be TRBD2 (5 bases). Germline V gene data show CDR1 as MGHDK and CDR2 as SYGVNS. With 2 bases removed from V and 4 bases from J, the gap between germline ends came to 22 bases. The CDR3 spans 18 residues. The CDR3 protein is CASSETQVVAGGPDTQYF. Here the CDR3 DNA reads TGTGCCAGCAGTGAAACCCAGGTTGTGGCAGGCGGGCCAGATACGCAGTATTTT.

In this sample, this clonotype turned up many times. The chain joins TRBV20-1 to TRBJ2-5; D is ambiguous. V lost 0 bases, J lost 5 bases, and 16 bases lay in between. This CDR3 region has 15 residues. The V gene's germline CDR1 is DFQATT and CDR2 SNEGSKA (reference sequence). The CDR3 is CSARDLSDPWETQYF. The CDR3 region has the DNA TGCAGTGCTAGAGATCTAAGCGATCCGTGGGAGACCCAGTACTTC.

This clonotype occurred many times. The chain is built from TRBV7-2 and TRBJ2-5; maybe TRBD2 (6 bases). CDR3 length equals 14 residues. Germline CDR1 is SGHTA and CDR2 is FQGNSA. V was trimmed by 2 bases and J by 5 bases, leaving 12 bases between them. CDR3 in amino acids: CASSLLSRGETQYF. CDR3 DNA: TGTGCCAGCAGCTTATTATCTCGGGGGGAGACCCAGTACTTC.

With regard to this clonotype: A read error likely explains this, since a far larger clone differs by one base. The chain uses TRBV11-2 and TRBJ2-1, with 10 bases identical to TRBD2. After removal of 5 bases from V and 10 bases from J, the junction contained 14 bases not matched to a gene. The CDR3 sequence is 16 residues long. Looked up from germline, CDR1 is SGHAT and CDR2 is FQNNGV. The CDR3 reads CASSPTNSGTSVEQFF. Written as DNA, the CDR3 is TGTGCCAGCAGCCCCACCAACTCCGGGACTAGCGTGGAGCAGTTCTTC.

This clonotype was recorded many times. V usage is TRBV10-1 and J usage is TRBJ2-2, with a possible D match to TRBD1 (6 bases). CDR3 length: 16 residues. Deletions cut 4 bases from V and 2 bases from J, with 14 bases between. Germline CDR1 is WNHNN and CDR2 is SYGVQD (reference sequence). The CDR3 here is CASSGKTGSNTGELFF. CDR3 in DNA: TGCGCCAGCAGTGGTAAAACAGGGAGCAACACCGGGGAGCTGTTTTTT.

The rearrangement uses TRBV7-9 and TRBJ1-4; D is ambiguous. V lost 5 bases, J lost 8 bases, and 9 bases lay in between. From germline, CDR1 is SEHNR and CDR2 FQNEAQ (reference sequence). The CDR3 spans 12 residues. CDR3: CASSPVGEKLFF. CDR3 DNA: TGTGCCAGCAGCCCTGTGGGCGAAAAACTGTTTTTT.

This clonotype was counted ten times or more. The chain links TRBV6-5 to TRBJ1-1; D might be TRBD1 (5 bases). This CDR3 contains 13 residues. Deletions cut 2 bases from V and 6 bases from J, with 10 bases between. Per germline, CDR1 MNHEY and CDR2 SVGAGI. CDR3 coding DNA: TGTGCCAGCAGTTACGAGGGGCGGCCTGAAGCTTTCTTT. It encodes CASSYEGRPEAFF.

Many counts were recorded for this clonotype. The genes are TRBV3-2 and TRBJ2-3; the table assigns TRBD1, which was not confirmed against the DNA. TRBV3-2 constitutes a pseudogene. This CDR3 region has 17 residues. CDR3 DNA: TGTGCCAGCAGCCAAGGAAGGGACAGGGGGCATCCAGATACGCAGTATTTT. Amino acids: CASSQGRDRGHPDTQYF.

As to this clonotype: This may be a read error: a much more frequent sequence differs by one nucleotide. CDR3 in amino acids: CASSFTGTSAYEQHF. The CDR3, as DNA: TGTGCCAGCAGTTTCACCGGGACTAGCGCCTACGAGCAGCACTTC. The chain uses TRBV27 and TRBJ2-7, with 10 bases lining up with TRBD2. CDR1 MNHEY and CDR2 SMNVEV come from the germline V gene (reference sequence). This CDR3 has 15 residues.